Following are 9 T cell receptor beta chains from one sample sequenced in a study of blood T cell repertoires in COVID-19. Profiled with immunoSEQ multiplex PCR; TCRdb holds only in-frame clones, not every one. The table lists 45,000 to 65,000 clones, under 90% of them singletons, with 10% to 15% in the top ten. Material: peripheral blood. The source is a woman of 80 years or more with acute or convalescent COVID-19.

The chain couples TRBV9 to TRBJ1-5; D gene uncertain. The CDR3 length is 14 residues. Trimming stripped 4 bases from V and 5 bases from J, with 13 bases between. Per the germline V gene, CDR1 is SGDLS and CDR2 is YYNGEE. CDR3 in DNA: TGTGCCAGCAGCCCGTCCGGAGGGTATCAGCCCCAGCATTTT. This encodes CASSPSGGYQPQHF.

This clone came up a few times. The chain is built from TRBV5-5 and TRBJ1-5, with 8 bases lining up with TRBD1. There are 18 residues in the CDR3. J gave up 2 bases and V 6 bases, and 16 bases lay outside the gene matches. Germline loops: CDR1 SGHKS, CDR2 YYEKEE (reference sequence). CDR3 in DNA: TGTGCCAGCACTCCTGGACCGGGGCAGGGGGCCCGCAATCAGCCCCAGCATTTT. This translates into CASTPGPGQGARNQPQHF.

J is TRBJ1-1 and V is TRBV15, with 7 bases identical to TRBD1. The CDR3 contains 13 residues. Germline V gene lookup returns CDR1 LNHNV and CDR2 YYDKDF (reference sequence). V lost 3 bases, J lost 10 bases, and 8 bases stayed unmatched. The CDR3 DNA follows: TGTGCCACCAGCAGCACTAGGGGGCGCGGAGCTTTCTTT. Translated: CATSSTRGRGAFF.

This chain joins TRBV4-1 and TRBJ1-5; 10 nucleotides match TRBD1. V lost 0 bases to trimming and J lost 0 bases; unmatched junction nucleotides: 14. The CDR3 is 21 amino acids. Germline CDR1 and CDR2: MGHRA and YSYEKL. CDR3 in amino acids: CASSQDPEAGTGVYSNQPQHF. DNA for the CDR3: TGCGCCAGCAGCCAAGATCCAGAAGCCGGGACAGGGGTTTATAGCAATCAGCCCCAGCATTTT.

This chain links TRBV3-1 (or the pseudogene TRBV3-2) with TRBJ2-5; the D gene is possibly TRBD1 (5 bases). Germline CDR1 LGHDT, CDR2 YNNKEL (reference sequence). There are 20 residues in the CDR3. The V and J ends lost 0 bases and 4 bases respectively, with 27 bases between them. The CDR3 region is CASSQDKKGFSDEGVETQYF. In nucleotides, the CDR3 is TGTGCCAGCAGCCAAGATAAAAAGGGCTTCAGCGACGAAGGGGTAGAGACCCAGTACTTC.

This sequence joins TRBV4-1 and TRBJ1-4; TRBD1 matches at 9 bases. This CDR3 is 15 amino acids long. Trimming removed 2 bases from V and 7 bases from J; junction bases left unmatched: 5. Looked up from germline, CDR1 is MGHRA and CDR2 is YSYEKL. The CDR3 sequence: CASSQMGQGGEKLFF. The DNA for the CDR3 is TGCGCCAGCAGCCAAATGGGACAGGGCGGTGAAAAACTGTTTTTT.

The rearrangement joins TRBV5-1 to TRBJ2-5, with 13 bases lining up with TRBD2. CDR3 length: 16 residues. The J segment lost 4 bases and the V segment lost 3 bases, leaving 6 bases of the junction unmatched. Germline CDR1 and CDR2: SGHRS and YFSETQ. CDR3 protein: CASSSGTSGALETQYF. The CDR3, as DNA: TGCGCCAGCAGCTCCGGGACTAGCGGGGCTCTAGAGACCCAGTACTTC.

The V and J genes are TRBV5-1 and TRBJ2-3, with TRBD1 matching 8 bases. This CDR3 region has 15 residues. Per the germline V gene, CDR1 is SGHRS and CDR2 is YFSETQ. V lost 0 bases to trimming and J lost 3 bases; unmatched junction nucleotides: 3. CDR3 sequence reads: CASSLGDRMTDTQYF. The CDR3 nucleotides are TGCGCCAGCAGCTTGGGGGACAGGATGACAGATACGCAGTATTTT.

The chain joins TRBV18 to TRBJ2-2, with a possible D match to TRBD1 (6 bases). This CDR3 is built from 15 residues. V was shortened by 2 bases and J by 3 bases, with 10 bases between the two germline ends. Germline lookup yields CDR1 KGHSH and CDR2 LQKENI. This CDR3 reads CASSPAGADTGELFF. CDR3 bases: TGTGCCAGCTCACCAGCAGGGGCGGACACCGGGGAGCTGTTTTTT. The variable domain in full, completed from reference TRBV18 and TRBJ2-2, reads NAGVMQNPRHLVRRRGQEARLRCSPMKGHSHVYWYRQLPEEGLKFMVYLQKENIIDESGMPKERFSAEFPKEGPSILRIQQVVRGDSAAYFCASSPAGADTGELFFGEGSRLTVL.